Detailed here is one T cell receptor (beta chain). Its matching antigen is unknown. Other nucleotide sequences in the sample specify the same CDR3. This entry is derived from a study of shared clonotypes between healthy human individuals. The study, taken as a whole, reports: Though the depth was large, rarefaction showed that sorted-subset sequencing was incomplete.

This CDR3 region has 13 residues. Unmatched junction bases numbered 2, after V lost 4 bases and J lost 2 bases. Germline loops: CDR1 SGDLS, CDR2 YYNGEE. In the authors' methods: Filtering differed, since immunoSEQ gave only junction sequences and no quality scores. Sequencing used immunoSEQ multiplex PCR; TCRdb keeps in-frame clones, though not all of them. That table is the source of V, J and clone size, and D and trimming were worked out from the DNA. The data contain approximately 710,000 clones, around 91% of them seen just once; the ten biggest clones take up 34%. The specimen was memory CD8+ T cells from PBMCs. Subset in this sample: CD45RO+ cells pooled with CCR7-negative TemRA cells. This clonotype was sampled from a man younger than 30 in good health. Some clones in this sample may be carry-over from other donors' samples. The chain carries TRBV9 and TRBJ2-7; 8 bases align to TRBD2. CDR3 amino acids: CASSPGGTYEQYF. The CDR3 DNA is TGTGCCAGCAGCCCGGGGGGGACCTACGAGCAGTACTTC.